This T cell receptor beta chain was documented in a study of shared clonotypes between healthy human individuals. The protocol was immunoSEQ multiplex PCR, while the TCRdb copy is restricted to in-frame clones and leaves out a portion. Among over a million clones, roughly 80% were seen once, and the ten largest hold approximately 1.5%. The CDR3 runs 18 residues. CDR1 is SGHNT and CDR2 is YYREEE in the germline V gene (reference sequence). V lost 1 base to trimming and J lost 0 bases, with 16 bases between them. Only one count was recorded for this clone. This TCR was sampled from a man aged 18-30 years in good health. The chain carries TRBV5-4 and TRBJ2-2; no reliable D call. Sequenced: memory CD4+ T cells sorted from blood. Subset indicated: CD45RA-negative fraction. CDR3 residues: CASSLSYSQYSNTGELFF. CDR3 DNA: TGTGCCAGCAGCTTGTCATACAGCCAGTACTCGAACACCGGGGAGCTGTTTTTT.